Sequencing of this T cell receptor (beta chain) was carried out in a study of cytomegalovirus exposure and HLA in healthy donors (dated by TCRdb to 2017 to 2019). In the study overall: An earlier analysis of several hundred of the donors reported 250 to 300 Gb of sequence data and 117 million unique TCR beta sequences from about 179 million T cells. An early release that covered roughly 600 HLA-typed donors contained approximately 300 gigabases of sequencing data and roughly 84 million unique TCR sequences. The genetic ancestry cluster associated with self-reported Caucasian donors included around four fifths of the 350 to 500 genotyped donors. The study aimed to test whether signatures of past pathogen exposure could be identified by cataloging public T cell receptors. The study profiled the T cell repertoires of hundreds of subjects by immunosequencing and related them to cytomegalovirus serostatus. Along with the roughly 700-subject first cohort, a separate validation cohort of around 110 different subjects was used. To predict cytomegalovirus infection status, the study brought together high-throughput TCR immunosequencing, statistical association of individual TCRs with disease status, and machine learning. In a later analysis, previously published TCR beta repertoires from 600 to 850 donors were re-analyzed and high-resolution HLA genotyping was added so that TCR occurrence patterns could be studied. In the later analysis, no new phenotypic data were used to find candidate immune exposures; instead, reliance was placed on TCR beta sequences and their occurrence across donors. In an earlier analysis of 550 to 700 of the donors, high-throughput TCR beta sequencing was used to judge whether each TCR beta V gene segment behaved as functional or pseudogenic. Donor age, sex, ethnicity and CMV serostatus were collected together with the repertoire data. A later genetic analysis took genome-wide SNP genotypes for about 65% of the roughly 670 donors and used that subset as a discovery cohort. Every repertoire in the discovery cohort had been generated on one and the same sequencing platform. HLA typing covered class I and class II loci at four-digit resolution. Typing coverage varied by locus: roughly 629-630 donors for A, B, C, DRB1 and DQB1; 522 for DQA1; approximately 610 for DPA1; around 450 for DPB1. Because of strong linkage in the cohort, roughly five DR-DQ haplotypes were treated as single units for association and clustering. Among 398 genotyped donors of the cohort, an average of approximately 220,000 unique TCR beta nucleotide sequences was sequenced per donor, of which 15% to 20% were non-productive.

Libraries came from the immunoSEQ multiplex PCR assay. A mixture of 60 forward primers for TCR Vbeta segments and 13 reverse primers for TCR Jbeta segments was used in the multiplex PCR. A multiplex PCR assay on genomic DNA amplified the CDR3 region of rearranged TCR beta genes. Amplified TCR beta libraries were sequenced as 87-base-pair reads on the Illumina HiSeq System. Under the source paper's analysis protocol: Across the 670 or so repertoires, a later analysis counted 78 million or so unique TCR beta chains, some 11 million of which were shared by at least two donors. Raw reads were error-corrected and collapsed into unique sequences by a nearest-neighbor algorithm in which closely related sequences were merged to remove PCR and sequencing errors. V, D and J gene segments were assigned by aligning CDR3 sequences to IMGT reference sequences. For a sequence to be retained, a match of at least six nucleotides was required to both a V gene segment and a J gene segment. A rearrangement was called productive if the CDR3 had no stop codons and remained in frame with V and J, and every other rearrangement was called non-productive. Following IMGT convention, CDR3 was defined as the stretch from the second conserved V-encoded cysteine to the conserved J-encoded phenylalanine. In an earlier analysis of more than 550 of the donors, sequences lacking an unambiguous match to a single V gene segment were excluded. In an earlier analysis of several hundred of the donors, V segments were called functional above 56.7% productive rearrangements and were called segregating when the between-donor standard deviation exceeded 5%. A statistical classification framework was developed to diagnose cytomegalovirus status using the catalog of TCR beta chain sequences. A later analysis assigned V and J genes by comparing TCR nucleotide sequences with IMGT/GENE-DB human TR gene sequences. A later analysis assigned CDR3 sequences and most-parsimonious VDJ recombination scenarios with the TCRdist pipeline. In a later analysis, each TCR beta chain was defined by its CDR3 amino acid sequence together with its V-gene family, and reads without a unique V-gene family were excluded. As a way to deal with suspected cross-contamination and a sequencing artifact, a later analysis dropped under 600 nucleotide sequences that were highly shared and had low generation probability. For each public chain, a later analysis derived a clonal expansion index from normalized ranks of inferred template counts within each repertoire. In a later analysis, generation probabilities were computed using a VDJ recombination model fitted to out-of-frame rearrangements, and the results were checked against IGoR. In a later analysis, TCR-TCR, TCR-HLA and TCR-CMV co-occurrence was scored with hypergeometric tests, and a repertoire-size bias correction was applied to TCR pairs. In a later analysis, false discovery rates were estimated by permuting HLA or CMV assignments 20 times. In a later analysis, co-occurring TCRs were grouped using DBSCAN, with TCRdist sequence similarity added in when clustering inside HLA-allele-positive subsets. Co-occurrence clustering excluded repertoires with fewer than 30,000 or more than 120,000 public chains, plus five with anomalous nucleotide sharing. This is the immuneACCESS table as TCRdb keeps it, with only in-frame sequences that have V and J called. A part of the clones is gone; compared with another copy, unresolved V genes explain less than half, and the rest is unexplained. V and J calls and clone size come straight from that table; D and trimming were deduced from the DNA. The sample table records 200,000 or so clones; about 87% of these occur just once. The ten largest clones represent about 1.2% of the sample.

Comment on this clone: Its binding antigen is unknown. No base-level quality is on record; no much larger clone is a single base apart.

Summary of the overall study and its limitations: In an earlier analysis of around 600 of the donors, most TCR beta V segments were observed in productive rearrangements about 87% or about 30% of the time, broadly matching IMGT annotations. According to a later analysis, TCR association rates differed among HLA loci, with DRB1 alleles showing the most associated TCRs and HLA-C alleles showing the fewest. When HLA alleles, especially DR and DQ, strongly co-occurred, TCR associations were difficult to assign to individual alleles. A cluster of highly shared sequence variants was judged likely to be a technical artifact of the sequencing pipeline. An association between a missense DCLRE1C variant and V-gene and J-gene trimming of TCR beta chains was found in a later genetic analysis and replicated in an independent cohort. In vitro tests confirmed that a few of the cytomegalovirus-associated TCR beta chains recognize cytomegalovirus antigens. The study listed approximately 150 TCR beta chains as associated with cytomegalovirus. According to the authors, the approach could potentially be generalized to other disease states and immunological phenotypes. Because counts were too low, roughly 16 rarely observed V segments, including chromosome 9 orphons, were left out of the earlier analysis of 500 to 650 of the donors. Some IMGT-functional V segments, including TRBV6-2 and TRBV6-3, could not be told apart with the 87-base-pair reads, so those segments were excluded. According to a later genetic analysis, donors in an Asian-associated ancestry cluster had fewer N-insertions in productive TCRs than the approximately 700-donor mean. For the cohort, immune exposure information was limited to CMV serostatus. Sequencing depth was assumed to be roughly uniform across donors in the presence/absence analyses, though that assumption may not hold. A further reported finding was that TCR beta sequences accurately predicted the HLA-A and HLA-B alleles for most subjects in the first cohort. Most TCR sequences were observed very rarely across donors, whereas some public TCRs were present in many individuals. The classifier was reported to diagnose cytomegalovirus status with high specificity and sensitivity in both the original cohort and the validation cohort. In this cohort, only TCR beta chains were sequenced, and detectable features were limited by the absence of alpha or paired-chain data. A later analysis associated 17,000 or so TCR beta sequences with specific HLA alleles at a false discovery rate of 0.05. A later analysis reported that several top co-occurrence clusters appeared linked to parvovirus B19, influenza, CMV and Epstein-Barr virus. Because HLA typing was missing for some donors at each locus, association tests included only the typed subset. Compared with equally common non-associated chains, HLA-associated TCR beta chains in a later analysis were more clonally expanded and had lower generation probabilities. Most CMV-associated TCR beta chains appeared to be HLA-restricted in a later analysis, and the HLA associations seemed to be driven largely by CMV exposure. Linkage disequilibrium might explain the correlated functional status among segregating V segments, but an unknown experimental factor could not be ruled out.

Trimming at the junction amounts to 0 bases on V and 0 bases on J, and the germline ends lie 9 bases apart. The CDR3, from cysteine to phenylalanine, totals 16 residues. Here the CDR3 DNA is all that survives: 48 bases in frame from base 1. The CDR1 and CDR2 encoded by the germline V gene (reference sequence) are MNHEY and SMNVEV. In total, 500 to 700 healthy bone marrow donors made up the cohort. Cohort members were all nominally healthy when sampled, although unrecorded immune exposures were likely present. The donor tested CMV seronegative, placing the donor among the 300 to 400 seronegative members of the cohort. Every donor gave a peripheral blood sample, and the peripheral blood mononuclear cells from that sample were used for TCR beta sequencing. The Qiagen DNeasy Blood Extraction Kit was used to extract genomic DNA from the blood cell samples.

The clonotype originates from a man between 25 and 39 years old in good health and CMV-seronegative. The sample comprised PBMCs. Recombination connected TRBV27 to TRBJ2-1, with the D gene uncertain. The nucleotides read TGTGCCAGCAGTTTATCGGTGGGCAGCTCCTACAATGAGCAGTTCTTC. Its translation is CASSLSVGSSYNEQFF.